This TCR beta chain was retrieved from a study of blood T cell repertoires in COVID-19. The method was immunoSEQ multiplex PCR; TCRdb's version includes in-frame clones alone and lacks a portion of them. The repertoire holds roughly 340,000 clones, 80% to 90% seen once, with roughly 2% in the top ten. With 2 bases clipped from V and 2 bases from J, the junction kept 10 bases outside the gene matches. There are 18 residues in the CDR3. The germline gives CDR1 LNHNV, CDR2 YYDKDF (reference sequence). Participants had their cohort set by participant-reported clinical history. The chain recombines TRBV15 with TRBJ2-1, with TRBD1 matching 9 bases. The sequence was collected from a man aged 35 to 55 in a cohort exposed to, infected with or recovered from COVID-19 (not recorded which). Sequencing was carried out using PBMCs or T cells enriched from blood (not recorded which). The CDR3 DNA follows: TGTGCCACCAGCAGACGTAAAACCGGGACAGGGACCTACAATGAGCAGTTCTTC. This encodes CATSRRKTGTGTYNEQFF.